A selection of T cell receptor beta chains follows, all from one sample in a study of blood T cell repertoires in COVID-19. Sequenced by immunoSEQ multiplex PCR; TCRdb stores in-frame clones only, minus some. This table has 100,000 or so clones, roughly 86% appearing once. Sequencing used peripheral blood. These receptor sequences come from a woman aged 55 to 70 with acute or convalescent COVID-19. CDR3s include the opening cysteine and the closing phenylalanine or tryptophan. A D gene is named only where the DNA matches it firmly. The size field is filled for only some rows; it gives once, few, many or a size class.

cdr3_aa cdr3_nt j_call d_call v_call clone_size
CASRPTGSDEQFF TGTGCCAGCAGACCTACAGGGTCCGATGAGCAGTTCTTC TRBJ2-1 - TRBV27 -
CASSLAWRDQETQYF TGTGCCAGCAGCTTAGCTTGGCGGGATCAAGAGACCCAGTACTTC TRBJ2-5 - TRBV7-9 -
CASSREGIPTSGNTIYF TGTGCCAGCAGTCGGGAGGGCATTCCGACCTCTGGAAACACCATATATTTT TRBJ1-3 - TRBV6-6 -
CAWSLGLNSYNEQFF TGTGCCTGGAGCCTGGGCCTGAACTCCTACAATGAGCAGTTCTTC TRBJ2-1 - TRBV30 -
CASSEYGRDYGYTF TGTGCCAGCAGTGAATACGGGCGGGACTATGGCTACACCTTC TRBJ1-2 - TRBV6-1 -
CASSDPGLAGELDEQFF TGTGCCAGCAGTGACCCGGGACTAGCGGGAGAACTGGATGAGCAGTTCTTC TRBJ2-1 TRBD2 TRBV2 -
CASSFGDRGIDNEQFF TGTGCCAGCAGCTTTGGGGACAGGGGGATTGACAATGAGCAGTTCTTC TRBJ2-1 TRBD1 TRBV11-2 -
CATRQGETQYF TGTGCCACGAGACAGGGCGAGACCCAGTACTTC TRBJ2-5 TRBD1 TRBV6-5 -
CASSFVQDSANTGELFF TGTGCCAGCAGTTTTGTCCAGGACAGCGCGAACACCGGGGAGCTGTTTTTT TRBJ2-2 - TRBV28 -
CASSSALLGAGYTF TGTGCCAGCAGCTCAGCCTTATTAGGAGCGGGCTACACCTTC TRBJ1-2 - TRBV7-9 -
CASSSRDRVLGGYTF TGTGCCAGCAGTTCCCGGGACAGGGTCTTGGGGGGCTACACCTTC TRBJ1-2 TRBD1 TRBV28 -
CASRQGTTEAFF TGTGCCAGCAGGCAGGGCACAACTGAAGCTTTCTTT TRBJ1-1 - TRBV12-3/TRBV12-4 once
CASSLGLAVYNEQFF TGTGCCAGCAGTTTGGGACTAGCGGTTTACAATGAGCAGTTCTTC TRBJ2-1 TRBD2 TRBV27 -
CASSTPRTGTGNTIYF TGTGCCAGCAGCACCCCCCGGACAGGGACAGGAAACACCATATATTTT TRBJ1-3 - TRBV21-1 once
CAWSPLAGGAELNGYTF TGTGCCTGGAGCCCTTTGGCAGGGGGTGCGGAGCTAAATGGCTACACCTTC TRBJ1-2 TRBD1 TRBV30 -
CASSTSGGASGYTF TGTGCCAGCAGCACCTCGGGAGGGGCTAGTGGCTACACCTTC TRBJ1-2 - TRBV9 -
CASSLPGTVNEQFF TGTGCCAGCAGTTTACCCGGGACAGTCAATGAGCAGTTCTTC TRBJ2-1 TRBD1 TRBV27 -
CASSEGGDRYNSPLHF TGTGCCAGCAGTGAAGGAGGGGACAGGTATAATTCACCCCTCCACTTT TRBJ1-6 TRBD1 TRBV2 -
CASSEQGGQPQHF TGTGCCAGTAGTGAGCAGGGAGGACAGCCCCAGCATTTT TRBJ1-5 - TRBV19 -
CASSQSYEQYF TGCGCCAGCAGCCAATCCTACGAGCAGTACTTC TRBJ2-7 - TRBV5-1 -
CASSLSGRGGAEAFF TGTGCCAGCAGCTTGTCAGGGCGCGGTGGTGCTGAAGCTTTCTTT TRBJ1-1 - TRBV5-4 -
CASNSGQEKLFF TGTGCCAGCAATTCCGGACAGGAAAAACTGTTTTTT TRBJ1-4 - TRBV28 -
CASSLEGPGEAFF TGCGCCAGCAGCTTGGAGGGGCCAGGTGAAGCTTTCTTT TRBJ1-1 - TRBV5-1 -
CASSDQGDRGRAFF TGCGCCAGCAGTGACCAGGGGGACAGGGGAAGGGCTTTCTTT TRBJ1-1 TRBD1 TRBV10-1 -
CSVGGGFSNYGYTF TGCAGCGTTGGAGGGGGATTTTCTAACTATGGCTACACCTTC TRBJ1-2 - TRBV29-1 -
CASSVGLATGELFF TGTGCCAGCAGCGTGGGACTAGCGACCGGGGAGCTGTTTTTT TRBJ2-2 TRBD2 TRBV3-1/TRBV3-2 -
CASSIAIAGAGETQYF TGTGCCAGTAGTATAGCCATAGCGGGAGCAGGGGAGACCCAGTACTTC TRBJ2-5 TRBD2 TRBV19 -
CASRGQGTFYNEQFF TGTGCCAGCCGCGGACAGGGGACGTTCTACAATGAGCAGTTCTTC TRBJ2-1 TRBD1 TRBV6-6 -
CASSQWRATMDEQFF TGTGCCAGCAGCCAATGGAGAGCAACCATGGATGAGCAGTTCTTC TRBJ2-1 - TRBV4-2 -
CASSLAGGGQNTEAFF TGTGCCAGCAGCTTAGCGGGTGGTGGGCAGAACACTGAAGCTTTCTTT TRBJ1-1 - TRBV7-9 once
CASNRQTAYGYTF TGTGCCAGCAACAGACAGACAGCCTATGGCTACACCTTC TRBJ1-2 - TRBV2 -
CASSSYSPLHF TGTGCCAGCAGTTCTTATTCACCCCTCCACTTT TRBJ1-6 - TRBV12-3/TRBV12-4 few
CASSLSGTTYNEQFF TGCGCCAGCAGTCTTAGCGGAACCACCTACAATGAGCAGTTCTTC TRBJ2-1 - TRBV5-1 -
CASSPGQGREQFF TGTGCCAGCAGCCCTGGACAGGGTCGTGAGCAGTTCTTC TRBJ2-1 TRBD1 TRBV5-6 -
CASSPEGETQYF TGCGCCAGCAGCCCGGAGGGTGAGACCCAGTACTTC TRBJ2-5 - TRBV5-1 -
CASSRQGAENEQFF TGTGCCAGCAGTCGACAGGGCGCGGAGAATGAGCAGTTCTTC TRBJ2-1 TRBD1 TRBV6-5 -
CASSEAGTSGRWVEQFF TGTGCCAGCAGTGAAGCAGGGACTAGCGGGAGATGGGTTGAGCAGTTCTTC TRBJ2-1 TRBD2 TRBV6-1 -
CASSLPWSSEAFF TGCGCCAGCAGCTTGCCCTGGAGTTCTGAAGCTTTCTTT TRBJ1-1 - TRBV5-1 -
CSVLTGGDQPQHF TGCAGCGTGCTCACAGGGGGCGATCAGCCCCAGCATTTT TRBJ1-5 TRBD1 TRBV29-1 -
CASSKVGLAWKQETQYF TGTGCCAGCAGCAAAGTTGGACTAGCGTGGAAGCAAGAGACCCAGTACTTC TRBJ2-5 - TRBV21-1 -
CASSLSTNTEAFF TGTGCCAGCAGCCTTAGCACGAACACTGAAGCTTTCTTT TRBJ1-1 - TRBV12-3/TRBV12-4 -
CASSSQRQNYNSPLHF TGTGCCAGCAGTTCCCAAAGACAGAATTATAATTCACCCCTCCACTTT TRBJ1-6 - TRBV27 -
CASRDRESPGTDTQYF TGTGCCAGCCGGGACAGGGAAAGTCCCGGCACAGATACGCAGTATTTT TRBJ2-3 TRBD1 TRBV28 -
CASRNTGTAEAFF TGTGCCAGCAGAAACACCGGGACAGCTGAAGCTTTCTTT TRBJ1-1 TRBD1 TRBV6-4 -
CASSPTGVNYGYTF TGTGCCAGCAGCCCAACAGGGGTGAACTATGGCTACACCTTC TRBJ1-2 TRBD1 TRBV13 -
CASSNLRGEAFF TGTGCCAGCAGTAACCTCAGGGGAGAAGCTTTCTTT TRBJ1-1 - TRBV11-2 -
CAWSVRGGNQPQHF TGTGCCTGGAGTGTACGAGGTGGAAATCAGCCCCAGCATTTT TRBJ1-5 - TRBV30 -
CASSPGQGMNTEAFF TGCGCCAGCAGCCCAGGACAGGGGATGAACACTGAAGCTTTCTTT TRBJ1-1 TRBD1 TRBV5-1 -
CASSSQGREAFF TGCGCCAGCAGCTCACAGGGACGTGAAGCTTTCTTT TRBJ1-1 - TRBV5-1 -
CASSITGLRGETQYF TGTGCCAGCAGCATTACCGGACTTCGCGGAGAGACCCAGTACTTC TRBJ2-5 - TRBV7-3 -
CASSPDNLSGNTIYF TGTGCCAGTAGCCCGGACAACCTCTCTGGAAACACCATATATTTT TRBJ1-3 - TRBV19 once
CSASKGSDVYQETQYF TGCAGTGCTAGTAAAGGTAGCGACGTTTACCAAGAGACCCAGTACTTC TRBJ2-5 - TRBV20-1 -
CASSHGNTIYF TGTGCCAGCAGCCATGGAAACACCATATATTTT TRBJ1-3 - TRBV9 -
CATGQGVEGYTF TGTGCCACCGGCCAGGGGGTGGAGGGCTACACCTTC TRBJ1-2 TRBD1 TRBV10-3 -
CASTLVTSGTHMYEQFF TGTGCCAGCACCTTGGTGACTAGCGGGACCCATATGTATGAGCAGTTCTTC TRBJ2-1 TRBD2 TRBV27 -
CASSLGISGRQDEQFF TGTGCCAGCAGCTTAGGGATTAGCGGGAGGCAAGATGAGCAGTTCTTC TRBJ2-1 TRBD2 TRBV11-2 once
CASSQGGTGFEKLFF TGTGCCAGCAGCCAAGGGGGGACAGGTTTTGAAAAACTGTTTTTT TRBJ1-4 TRBD1 TRBV3-1/TRBV3-2 -